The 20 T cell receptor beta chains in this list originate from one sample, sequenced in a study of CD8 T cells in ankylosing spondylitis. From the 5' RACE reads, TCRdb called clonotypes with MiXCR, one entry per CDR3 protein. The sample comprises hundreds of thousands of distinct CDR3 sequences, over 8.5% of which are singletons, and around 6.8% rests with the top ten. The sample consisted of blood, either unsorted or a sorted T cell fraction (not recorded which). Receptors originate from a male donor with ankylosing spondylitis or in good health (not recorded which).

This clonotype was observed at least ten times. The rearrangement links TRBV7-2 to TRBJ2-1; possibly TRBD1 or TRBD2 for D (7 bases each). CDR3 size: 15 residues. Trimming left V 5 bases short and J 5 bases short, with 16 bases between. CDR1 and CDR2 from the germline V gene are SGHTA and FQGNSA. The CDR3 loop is CASSPRQGGNNEQFF. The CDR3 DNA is TGTGCCAGCAGCCCCAGACAGGGAGGGAACAATGAGCAGTTCTTC.

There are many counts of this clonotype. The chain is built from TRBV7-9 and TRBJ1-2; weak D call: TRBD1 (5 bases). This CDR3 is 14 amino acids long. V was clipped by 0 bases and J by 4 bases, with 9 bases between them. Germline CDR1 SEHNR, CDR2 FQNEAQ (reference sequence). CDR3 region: CASSLAGTVYGYTF. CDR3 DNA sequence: TGTGCCAGCAGCTTAGCCGGGACGGTCTATGGCTACACCTTC.

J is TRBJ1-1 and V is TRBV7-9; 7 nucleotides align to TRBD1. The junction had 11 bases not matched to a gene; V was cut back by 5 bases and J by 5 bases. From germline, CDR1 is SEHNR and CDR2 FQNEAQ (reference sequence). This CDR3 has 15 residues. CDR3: CASSPPSTGMTEAFF. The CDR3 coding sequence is TGTGCCAGCAGCCCCCCTTCGACAGGGATGACTGAAGCTTTCTTT. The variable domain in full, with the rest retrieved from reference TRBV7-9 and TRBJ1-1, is DTGVSQNPRHKITKRGQNVTFRCDPISEHNRLYWYRQTLGQGPEFLTYFQNEAQLEKSRLLSDRFSAERPKGSFSTLEIQRTEQGDSAMYLCASSPPSTGMTEAFFGQGTRLTVV.

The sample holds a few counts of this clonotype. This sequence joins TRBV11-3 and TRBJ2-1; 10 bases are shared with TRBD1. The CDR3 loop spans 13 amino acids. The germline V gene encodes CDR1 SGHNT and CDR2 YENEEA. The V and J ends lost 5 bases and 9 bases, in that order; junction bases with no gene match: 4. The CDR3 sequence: CASSGTGVAEQFF. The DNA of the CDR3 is TGTGCCAGCAGCGGGACAGGGGTGGCTGAGCAGTTCTTC.

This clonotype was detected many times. The CDR3 protein is CASSGSRTGWNTEAFF. The CDR3, as DNA: TGTGCCAGCAGTGGATCCAGGACAGGGTGGAACACTGAAGCTTTCTTT. The chain uses TRBV12-3 or TRBV12-4 and TRBJ1-1, with 8 nucleotides matching TRBD1. V lost 5 bases to trimming and J lost 1 base; unmatched junction nucleotides: 9. This CDR3 is built from 16 residues.

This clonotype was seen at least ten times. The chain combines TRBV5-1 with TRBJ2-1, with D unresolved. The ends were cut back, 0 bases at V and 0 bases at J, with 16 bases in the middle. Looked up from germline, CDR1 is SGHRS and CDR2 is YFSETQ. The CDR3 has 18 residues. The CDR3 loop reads CASSLGALQISSYNEQFF. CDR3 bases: TGCGCCAGCAGCTTGGGGGCCCTACAGATAAGCTCCTACAATGAGCAGTTCTTC.

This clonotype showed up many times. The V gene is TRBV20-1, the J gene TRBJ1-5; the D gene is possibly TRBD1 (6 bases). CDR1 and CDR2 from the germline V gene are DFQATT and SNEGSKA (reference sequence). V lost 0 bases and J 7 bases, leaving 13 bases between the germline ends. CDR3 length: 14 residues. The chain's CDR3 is CSARDLQGRQPQHF. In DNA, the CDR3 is TGCAGTGCTAGAGATTTACAGGGCAGGCAGCCCCAGCATTTT.

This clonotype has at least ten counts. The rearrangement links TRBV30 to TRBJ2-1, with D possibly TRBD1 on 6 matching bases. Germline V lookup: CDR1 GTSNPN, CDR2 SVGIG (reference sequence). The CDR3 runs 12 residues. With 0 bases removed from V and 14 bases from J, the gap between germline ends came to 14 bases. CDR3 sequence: CAWSVGHRDEFF. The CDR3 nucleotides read TGTGCCTGGAGTGTAGGGCACAGGGATGAGTTCTTC.

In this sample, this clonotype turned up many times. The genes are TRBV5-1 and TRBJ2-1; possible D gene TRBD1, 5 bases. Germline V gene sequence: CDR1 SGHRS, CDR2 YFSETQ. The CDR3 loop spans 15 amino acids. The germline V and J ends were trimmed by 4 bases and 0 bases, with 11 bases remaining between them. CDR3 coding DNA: TGCGCCAGCAGCCCGACAGATTCCTCCTACAATGAGCAGTTCTTC. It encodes CASSPTDSSYNEQFF. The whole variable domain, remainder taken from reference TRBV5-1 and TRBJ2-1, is KAGVTQTPRYLIKTRGQQVTLSCSPISGHRSVSWYQQTPGQGLQFLFEYFSETQRNKGNFPGRFSGRQFSNSRSEMNVSTLELGDSALYLCASSPTDSSYNEQFFGPGTRLTVL.

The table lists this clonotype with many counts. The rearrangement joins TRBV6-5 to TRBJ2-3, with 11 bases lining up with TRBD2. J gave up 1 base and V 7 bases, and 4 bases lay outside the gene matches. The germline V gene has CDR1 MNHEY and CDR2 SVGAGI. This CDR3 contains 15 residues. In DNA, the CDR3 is TGTGCCAGCACTTTACTAGCGGGAGGCACAGATACGCAGTATTTT. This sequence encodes CASTLLAGGTDTQYF.

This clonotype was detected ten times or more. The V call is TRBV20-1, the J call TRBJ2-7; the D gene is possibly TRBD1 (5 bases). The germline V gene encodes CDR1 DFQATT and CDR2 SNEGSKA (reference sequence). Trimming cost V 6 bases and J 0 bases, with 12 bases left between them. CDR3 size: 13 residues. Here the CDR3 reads CSAPQGTSYEQYF. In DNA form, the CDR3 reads TGCAGTGCCCCGCAGGGAACCTCCTACGAGCAGTACTTC.

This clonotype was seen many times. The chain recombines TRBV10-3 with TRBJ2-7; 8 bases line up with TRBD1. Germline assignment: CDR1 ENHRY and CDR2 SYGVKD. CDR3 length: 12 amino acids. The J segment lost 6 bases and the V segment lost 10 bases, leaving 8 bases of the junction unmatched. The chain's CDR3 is CATLDRESEQYF. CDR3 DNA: TGTGCCACTTTGGACAGGGAAAGCGAGCAGTACTTC.

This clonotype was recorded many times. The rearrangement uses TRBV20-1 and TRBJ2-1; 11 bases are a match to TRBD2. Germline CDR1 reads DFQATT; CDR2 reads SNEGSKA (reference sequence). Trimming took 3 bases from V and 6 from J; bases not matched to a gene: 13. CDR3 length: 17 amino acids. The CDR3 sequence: CSASLLAGAPTGNEQFF. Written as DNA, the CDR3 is TGCAGTGCTAGCTTACTAGCGGGGGCCCCGACGGGCAATGAGCAGTTCTTC.

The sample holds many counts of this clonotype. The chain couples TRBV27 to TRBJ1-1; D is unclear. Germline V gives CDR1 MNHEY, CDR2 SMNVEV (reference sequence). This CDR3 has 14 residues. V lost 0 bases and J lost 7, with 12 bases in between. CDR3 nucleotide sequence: TGTGCCAGCAGTTTATCTTCCCTACATGGTGAAGCTTTCTTT. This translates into CASSLSSLHGEAFF.

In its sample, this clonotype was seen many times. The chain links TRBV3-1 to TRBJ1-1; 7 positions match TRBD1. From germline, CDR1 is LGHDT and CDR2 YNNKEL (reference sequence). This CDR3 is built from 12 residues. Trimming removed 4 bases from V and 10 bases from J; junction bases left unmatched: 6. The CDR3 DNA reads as TGTGCCAGCAGCCCGGGACAGCGGGGAGCTTTCTTT. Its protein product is CASSPGQRGAFF.

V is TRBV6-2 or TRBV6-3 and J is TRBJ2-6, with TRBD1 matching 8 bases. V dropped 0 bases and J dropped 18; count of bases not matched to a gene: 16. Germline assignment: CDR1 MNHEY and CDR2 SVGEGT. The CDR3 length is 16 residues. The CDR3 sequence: CASSYSLSGTGKDATF. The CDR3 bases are TGTGCCAGCAGTTACTCCCTTTCCGGGACAGGAAAAGATGCGACTTTC.

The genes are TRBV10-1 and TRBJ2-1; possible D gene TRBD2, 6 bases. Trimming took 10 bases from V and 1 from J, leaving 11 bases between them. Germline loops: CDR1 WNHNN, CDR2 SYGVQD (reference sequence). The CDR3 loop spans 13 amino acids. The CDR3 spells CATSGESYNEQFF. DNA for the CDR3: TGCGCCACTTCGGGGGAATCCTACAATGAGCAGTTCTTC.

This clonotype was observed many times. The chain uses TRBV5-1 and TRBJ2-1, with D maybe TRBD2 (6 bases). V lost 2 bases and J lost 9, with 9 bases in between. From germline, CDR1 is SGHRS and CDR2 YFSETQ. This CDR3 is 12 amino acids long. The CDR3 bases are TGCGCCAGCAGCTTCCAGGGAGGTGAGCAGTTCTTC. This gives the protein CASSFQGGEQFF.

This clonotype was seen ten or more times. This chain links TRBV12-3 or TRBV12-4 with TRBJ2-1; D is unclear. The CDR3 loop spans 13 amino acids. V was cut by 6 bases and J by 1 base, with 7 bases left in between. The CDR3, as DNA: TGTGCCAGCAGAGGACGGTCCTACAATGAGCAGTTCTTC. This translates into CASRGRSYNEQFF.

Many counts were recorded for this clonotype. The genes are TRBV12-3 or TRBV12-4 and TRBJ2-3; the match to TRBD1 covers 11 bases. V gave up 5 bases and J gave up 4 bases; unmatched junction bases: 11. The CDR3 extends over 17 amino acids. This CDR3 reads CASSPSPGTGGPDTQYF. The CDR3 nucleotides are TGTGCCAGCAGTCCCAGTCCCGGGACAGGGGGGCCAGATACGCAGTATTTT.